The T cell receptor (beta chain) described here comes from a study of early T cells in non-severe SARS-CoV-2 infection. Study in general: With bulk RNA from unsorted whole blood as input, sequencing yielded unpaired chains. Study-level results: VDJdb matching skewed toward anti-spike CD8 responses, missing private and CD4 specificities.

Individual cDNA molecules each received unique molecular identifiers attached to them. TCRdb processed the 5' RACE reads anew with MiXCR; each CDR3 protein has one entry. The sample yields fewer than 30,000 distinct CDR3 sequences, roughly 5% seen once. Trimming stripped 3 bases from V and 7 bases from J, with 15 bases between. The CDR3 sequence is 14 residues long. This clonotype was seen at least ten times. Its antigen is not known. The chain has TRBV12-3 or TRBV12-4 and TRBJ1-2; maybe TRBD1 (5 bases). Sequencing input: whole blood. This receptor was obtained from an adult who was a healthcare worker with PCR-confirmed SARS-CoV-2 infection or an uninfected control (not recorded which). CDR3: CASSLGGDGAGYTF. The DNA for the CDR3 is TGTGCCAGCAGTTTGGGAGGGGATGGTGCTGGCTACACCTTC.